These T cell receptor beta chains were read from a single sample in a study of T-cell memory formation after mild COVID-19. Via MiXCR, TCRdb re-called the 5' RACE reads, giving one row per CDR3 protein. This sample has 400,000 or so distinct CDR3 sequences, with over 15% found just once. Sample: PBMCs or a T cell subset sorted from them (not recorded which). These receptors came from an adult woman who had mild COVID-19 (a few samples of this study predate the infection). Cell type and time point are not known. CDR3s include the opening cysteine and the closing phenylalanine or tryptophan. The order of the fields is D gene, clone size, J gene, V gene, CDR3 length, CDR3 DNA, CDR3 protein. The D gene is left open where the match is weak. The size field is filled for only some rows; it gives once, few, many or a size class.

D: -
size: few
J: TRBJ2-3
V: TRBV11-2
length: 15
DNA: TGTGCCAGCAGCCTCGGGAAACCCTTCACAGATACGCAGTATTTT
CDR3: CASSLGKPFTDTQYF

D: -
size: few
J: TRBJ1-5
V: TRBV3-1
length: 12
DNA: TGTGCCAGCAGCCTAACCGGTCAGCCCCAGCATTTT
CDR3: CASSLTGQPQHF

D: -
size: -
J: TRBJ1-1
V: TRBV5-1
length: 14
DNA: TGCGCCAGCAGCACCGCACAGGGGAACACTGAAGCTTTCTTT
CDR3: CASSTAQGNTEAFF

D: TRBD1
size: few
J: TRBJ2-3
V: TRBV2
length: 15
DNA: TGTGCCAGCAGTAGGACAGGGGGCGCCACAGATACGCAGTATTTT
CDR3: CASSRTGGATDTQYF

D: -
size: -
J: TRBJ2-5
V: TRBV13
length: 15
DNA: TGTGCCAGCAGCTTAAGAGCAGCAGGCCCGCGGACCCAGTACTTC
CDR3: CASSLRAAGPRTQYF

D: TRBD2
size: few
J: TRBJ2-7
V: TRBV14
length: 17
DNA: TGTGCCAGCAGCAAGAGGATAGCGGGAGGCCCCTCCTACGAGCAGTACTTC
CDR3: CASSKRIAGGPSYEQYF

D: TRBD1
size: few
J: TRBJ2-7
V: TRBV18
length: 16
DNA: TGTGCCAGCTCACTTGGACAGGGGAAACTAGTCCACGAGCAGTACTTC
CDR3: CASSLGQGKLVHEQYF

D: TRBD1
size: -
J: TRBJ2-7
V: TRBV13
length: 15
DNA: TGTGCCAGCAGCTTAAGGACAGGGGGGGACTACGAGCAGTACTTC
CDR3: CASSLRTGGDYEQYF

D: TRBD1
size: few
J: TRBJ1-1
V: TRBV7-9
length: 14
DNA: TGTGCCAGCAGATCAGGGGGCAGGGGGGCTGAAGCTTTCTTT
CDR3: CASRSGGRGAEAFF

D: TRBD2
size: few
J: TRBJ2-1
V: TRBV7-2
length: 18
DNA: TGTGCCAGCAGCTTCGGAGGGGGACTAGCGGGAGGGCGTGGTGAGCAGTTCTTC
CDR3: CASSFGGGLAGGRGEQFF

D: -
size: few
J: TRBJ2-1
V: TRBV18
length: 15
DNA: TGTGCCAGCTCACCACGGACTGGTCTGGGGAGTGAGCAGTTCTTC
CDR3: CASSPRTGLGSEQFF

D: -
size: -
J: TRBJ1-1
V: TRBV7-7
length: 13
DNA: TGTGCCAGCAGCCAACAGGGAGGCACTGAAGCTTTCTTT
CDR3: CASSQQGGTEAFF

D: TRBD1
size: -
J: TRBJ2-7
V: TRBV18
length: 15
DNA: TGTGCCAGCTCAGGAGCCGGGACAGGGGGCGAAGAGCAGTACTTC
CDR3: CASSGAGTGGEEQYF

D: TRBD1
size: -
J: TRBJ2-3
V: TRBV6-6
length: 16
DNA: TGTGCCAGCAGTTCCGCGGGACAGGGATTCTCGGATACGCAGTATTTT
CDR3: CASSSAGQGFSDTQYF

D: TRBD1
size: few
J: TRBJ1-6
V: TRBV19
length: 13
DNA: TGTGCCAGTAGGGGGACAGTCAATTCACCCCTCCACTTT
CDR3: CASRGTVNSPLHF

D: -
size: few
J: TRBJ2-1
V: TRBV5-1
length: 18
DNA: TGCGCCAGCAGCTTGGCCCCCCCTGGCCAGTATACCTACAATGAGCAGTTCTTC
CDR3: CASSLAPPGQYTYNEQFF

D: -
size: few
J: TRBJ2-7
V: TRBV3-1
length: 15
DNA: TGTGCCAGCAGCTCTTTTAAATCGACCTACTACGAGCAGTACTTC
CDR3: CASSSFKSTYYEQYF

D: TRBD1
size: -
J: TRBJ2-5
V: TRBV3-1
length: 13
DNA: TGTGCCATTAAGTGGGACAGAGAAGAGACCCAGTACTTC
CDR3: CAIKWDREETQYF

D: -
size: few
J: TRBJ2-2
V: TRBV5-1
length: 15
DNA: TGCGCCAGCAGCTTGGAACTAGCCTCTACCGGGGAGCTGTTTTTT
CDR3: CASSLELASTGELFF

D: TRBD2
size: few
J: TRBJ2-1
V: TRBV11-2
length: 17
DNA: TGTGCCAGCAGCCCCAGGTCCCCGACTAGCGGTCGACCGGAGCAGTTCTTC
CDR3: CASSPRSPTSGRPEQFF

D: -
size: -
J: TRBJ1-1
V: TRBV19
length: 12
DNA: TGTGCCAGTAACGCCAGGGCGGATGAAGCTTTCTTT
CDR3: CASNARADEAFF

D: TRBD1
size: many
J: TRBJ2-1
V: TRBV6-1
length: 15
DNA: TGTGCCAGCAGCAGGACAGGACGCTCCTACAATGAGCAGTTCTTC
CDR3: CASSRTGRSYNEQFF

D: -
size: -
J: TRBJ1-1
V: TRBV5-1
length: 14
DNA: TGCGCCAGCAGCCTCAGGTTGGGGACCACTGAAGCTTTCTTT
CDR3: CASSLRLGTTEAFF

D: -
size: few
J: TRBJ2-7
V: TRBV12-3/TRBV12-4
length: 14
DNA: TGTGCCAGCAGCTCCGACAGGAGTTTCTCCGAGCAGTACTTC
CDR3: CASSSDRSFSEQYF

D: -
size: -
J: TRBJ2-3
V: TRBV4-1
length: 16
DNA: TGCGCCAGCAGCCAAGAGGGGCTCCCTAGCACAGATACGCAGTATTTT
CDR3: CASSQEGLPSTDTQYF

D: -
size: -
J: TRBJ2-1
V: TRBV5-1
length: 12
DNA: TGCGCCAGCAGTTTGCAGGGGTTTGAGCAGTTCTTC
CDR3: CASSLQGFEQFF

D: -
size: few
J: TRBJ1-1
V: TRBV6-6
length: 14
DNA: TGTGCCAGCAGTGACGAGGACAGAAACACTGAAGCTTTCTTT
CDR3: CASSDEDRNTEAFF

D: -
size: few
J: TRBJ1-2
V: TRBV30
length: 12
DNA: TGTGCCTGGAGTGTACCCCTTGGAGGCTACACCTTC
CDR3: CAWSVPLGGYTF

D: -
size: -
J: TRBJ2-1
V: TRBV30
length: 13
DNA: TGTGCCTGGAGTCAGCGGCGTCGCAATGAGCAGTTCTTC
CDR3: CAWSQRRRNEQFF

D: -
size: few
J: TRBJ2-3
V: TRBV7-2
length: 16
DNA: TGTGCCAGCAGCTTAGGAAGATGGGGGGGCACAGATACGCAGTATTTT
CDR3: CASSLGRWGGTDTQYF

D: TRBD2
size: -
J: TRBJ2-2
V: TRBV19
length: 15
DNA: TGTGCCAGCTCCCGGGGGGGAGGCTCAGCCGGGGAGCTGTTTTTT
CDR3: CASSRGGGSAGELFF

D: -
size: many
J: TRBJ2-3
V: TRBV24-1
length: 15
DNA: TGTGCCACCAGTGACCAACAGGGAAGGACAGATACGCAGTATTTT
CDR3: CATSDQQGRTDTQYF

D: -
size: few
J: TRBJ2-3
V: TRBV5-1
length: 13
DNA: TGCGCCAGCAGCTACACGCTGACAGATACGCAGTATTTT
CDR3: CASSYTLTDTQYF

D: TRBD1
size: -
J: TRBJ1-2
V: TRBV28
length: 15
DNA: TGTGCCAGCTACGGGACAGGGGCTACAAACTATGGCTACACCTTC
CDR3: CASYGTGATNYGYTF

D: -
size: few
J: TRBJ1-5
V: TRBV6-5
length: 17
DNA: TGTGCCAGCAGTTACAACGTAGGTAGGGGTAGCAATCAGCCCCAGCATTTT
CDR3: CASSYNVGRGSNQPQHF

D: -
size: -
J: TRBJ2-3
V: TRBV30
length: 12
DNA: TGTGCCTGGAGAATGAGCACAGATACGCAGTATTTT
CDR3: CAWRMSTDTQYF

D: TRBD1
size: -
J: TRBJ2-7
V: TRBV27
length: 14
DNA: TGTGCCAGCAGGGGACAGGGCCCCGACTACGAGCAGTACTTC
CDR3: CASRGQGPDYEQYF

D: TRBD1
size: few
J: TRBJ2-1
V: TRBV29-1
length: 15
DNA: TGCAGCGTTGAAGTCCCCGGGACAGGGGGCAAGGAGCAGTTCTTC
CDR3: CSVEVPGTGGKEQFF

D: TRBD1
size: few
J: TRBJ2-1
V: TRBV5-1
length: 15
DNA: TGCGCCAGCAGCTCGACAGGGGGGAGGTACAATGAGCAGTTCTTC
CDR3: CASSSTGGRYNEQFF

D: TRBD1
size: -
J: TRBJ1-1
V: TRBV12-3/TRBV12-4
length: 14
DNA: TGTGCCAGCAGTTTCATGAGACAGGGCACTGAAGCTTTCTTT
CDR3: CASSFMRQGTEAFF

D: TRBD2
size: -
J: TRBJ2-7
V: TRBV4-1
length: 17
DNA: TGCGCCAGCAGCCGGGGCGGACTAGCAGATAGGAGCTACGAGCAGTACTTC
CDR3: CASSRGGLADRSYEQYF

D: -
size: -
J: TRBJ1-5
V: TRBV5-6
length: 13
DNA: TGTGCCAGCAGCTTGGCGGGTTATCAGCCCCAGCATTTT
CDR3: CASSLAGYQPQHF

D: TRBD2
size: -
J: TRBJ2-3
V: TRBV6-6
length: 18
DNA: TGTGCCAGCACACGCCGAGAGGCGGGAGGGCCCGGGGCAGATACGCAGTATTTT
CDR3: CASTRREAGGPGADTQYF

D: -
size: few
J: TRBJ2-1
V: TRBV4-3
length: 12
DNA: TGCGCCAGCAGCCAAGAGTCCGGGGAGCAGTTCTTC
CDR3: CASSQESGEQFF

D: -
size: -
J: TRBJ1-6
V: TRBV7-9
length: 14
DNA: TGTGCCAGCAGCTTTGACTGGGCAGGTTCACCCCTCCACTTT
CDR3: CASSFDWAGSPLHF

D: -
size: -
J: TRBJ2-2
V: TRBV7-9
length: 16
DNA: TGTGCCAGCAGCTTGTGGCGGGGAGAAGGGACCGGGGAGCTGTTTTTT
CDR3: CASSLWRGEGTGELFF

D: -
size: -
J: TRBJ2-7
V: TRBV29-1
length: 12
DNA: TGCAGCGTTGCGTTGTCCTCCTACGAGCAGTACTTC
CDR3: CSVALSSYEQYF

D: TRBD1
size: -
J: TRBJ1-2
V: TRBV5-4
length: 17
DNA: TGTGCCAGCAGCTTGGCCGGGACAGGGGGCGCCTTCTATGGCTACACCTTC
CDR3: CASSLAGTGGAFYGYTF

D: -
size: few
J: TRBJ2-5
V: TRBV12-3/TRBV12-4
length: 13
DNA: TGTGCCAGCAGTTCGGGAACAGAAGAGACCCAGTACTTC
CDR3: CASSSGTEETQYF

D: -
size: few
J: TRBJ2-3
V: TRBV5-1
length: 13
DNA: TGCGCCAGCAGCGGACTTGGCACAGATACGCAGTATTTT
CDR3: CASSGLGTDTQYF

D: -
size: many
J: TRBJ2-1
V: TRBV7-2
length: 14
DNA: TGTGCCAGCAGCCCGGGGACGTCGGGTAATGAGCAGTTCTTC
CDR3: CASSPGTSGNEQFF

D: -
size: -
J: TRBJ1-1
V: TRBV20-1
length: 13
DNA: TGCAGTGCTAGAGATCGCAGGGGCGGTTGGGCTTTCTTT
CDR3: CSARDRRGGWAFF

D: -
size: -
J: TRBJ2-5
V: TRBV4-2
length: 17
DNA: TGTGCCAGCAGCCTTTCGATTAGAAGGGACCCACAAGAGACCCAGTACTTC
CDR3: CASSLSIRRDPQETQYF

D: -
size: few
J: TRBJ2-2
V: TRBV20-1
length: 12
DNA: TGCAGTGCGAGAGAGGGCACCGGGGAGCTGTTTTTT
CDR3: CSAREGTGELFF